The next 30 T cell receptor beta chains were all read from a single sample in a study of response to subunit inactivated influenza vaccine. TCRdb fed the RT-PCR reads into MiXCR, producing one record per CDR3 protein. The profile shows hundreds of thousands of distinct CDR3 sequences, around 14% of them singletons. The sample in question was PBMCs from blood, obtained roughly 13 days after vaccination. All receptors derive from a man aged 50 to 59 who received an inactivated influenza vaccine.

This clonotype was observed a few times. V usage is TRBV19 and J usage is TRBJ2-1; D not certain. Trimming pared 7 bases from V and 4 bases from J, leaving 11 bases between. Germline CDR1 and CDR2: LNHDA and SQIVND (reference sequence). The CDR3 has 13 residues. The CDR3 DNA follows: TGTGCCAGTACCTTAAACCCTTACAATGAGCAGTTCTTC. Protein sequence: CASTLNPYNEQFF. Drawing the rest from reference TRBV19 and TRBJ2-1, the complete variable domain is DGGITQSPKYLFRKEGQNVTLSCEQNLNHDAMYWYRQDPGQGLRLIYYSQIVNDFQKGDIAEGYSVSREKKESFPLTVTSAQKNPTAFYLCASTLNPYNEQFFGPGTRLTVL.

This clonotype was recorded a few times. The chain carries TRBV18 and TRBJ1-1; TRBD1 might be the D (6 bases). Germline loops: CDR1 KGHSH, CDR2 LQKENI. V shed 1 base and J shed 4 bases, with 13 bases lying between them. CDR3 length: 15 residues. For the CDR3, the DNA is TGTGCCAGCTCACCACAGGGAGGGGGTAGCACTGAAGCTTTCTTT. Translation: CASSPQGGGSTEAFF. The variable domain in full, with the rest retrieved from reference TRBV18 and TRBJ1-1, is NAGVMQNPRHLVRRRGQEARLRCSPMKGHSHVYWYRQLPEEGLKFMVYLQKENIIDESGMPKERFSAEFPKEGPSILRIQQVVRGDSAAYFCASSPQGGGSTEAFFGQGTRLTVV.

The V gene is TRBV12-3 or TRBV12-4, the J gene TRBJ2-3, with 13 bases that match TRBD2. The trim removed 6 bases at V and 6 bases at J, leaving 12 bases unmatched. CDR3 size: 17 residues. The CDR3 nucleotides read TGTGCCAGCAGGATTGGGCGGGGACTAGCGGGGACGGATACGCAGTATTTT. It yields the protein CASRIGRGLAGTDTQYF.

This clonotype has a handful of counts. The CDR3 loop is CASSSVELGGGTEAFF. DNA for the CDR3: TGTGCCAGCAGCAGCGTAGAACTCGGGGGTGGCACTGAAGCTTTCTTT. The J gene is TRBJ1-1, the V gene TRBV9; maybe TRBD1 (5 bases). With 4 bases removed from V and 4 bases from J, the gap between germline ends came to 20 bases. Germline V CDR1 and CDR2: SGDLS, YYNGEE. This CDR3 region has 16 residues.

The chain is built from TRBV29-1 and TRBJ2-5, with D perhaps TRBD1 (6 bases). Looked up from germline, CDR1 is SQVTM and CDR2 is ANQGSEA. Deletions cut 6 bases from V and 1 base from J, with 15 bases between. CDR3 length: 14 amino acids. In nucleotides, the CDR3 is TGCAGCGTGGCAGGGGCCCTCCGCCAAGAGACCCAGTACTTC. The encoded protein is CSVAGALRQETQYF. Full variable domain (remainder filled in from reference TRBV29-1 and TRBJ2-5): SAVISQKPSRDICQRGTSLTIQCQVDSQVTMMFWYRQQPGQSLTLIATANQGSEATYESGFVIDKFPISRPNLTFSTLTVSNMSPEDSSIYLCSVAGALRQETQYFGPGTRLLVL.

This clonotype was recorded a few times. V and J are TRBV9 and TRBJ2-5; TRBD1 or TRBD2 may be the D gene (5 bases each). Trimming took off 2 bases at V and 0 bases at J, with 17 bases between the two ends. The CDR3 extends over 17 amino acids. Germline V lookup: CDR1 SGDLS, CDR2 YYNGEE. Here the CDR3 reads CASSVGQLREYQETQYF. CDR3 DNA sequence: TGTGCCAGCAGCGTCGGCCAGCTCAGGGAGTACCAAGAGACCCAGTACTTC.

In its sample, this clonotype was seen a few times. The CDR3 DNA follows: TGTGCCAGCAGTGGGGACAGGGTTCGACAGCCCCAGCATTTT. It yields the protein CASSGDRVRQPQHF. The V call is TRBV2, the J call TRBJ1-5, with 9 bases aligning to TRBD1. Germline V gene sequence: CDR1 SNHLY, CDR2 FYNNEI. The CDR3 extends over 14 amino acids. J gave up 7 bases and V 4 bases, and 5 bases lay outside the gene matches. Combining the CDR3 with reference TRBV2 and TRBJ1-5 gives the whole variable domain EPEVTQTPSHQVTQMGQEVILRCVPISNHLYFYWYRQILGQKVEFLVSFYNNEISEKSEIFDDQFSVERPDGSNFTLKIRSTKLEDSAMYFCASSGDRVRQPQHFGDGTRLSIL.

Many counts were recorded for this clonotype. The rearrangement links TRBV7-9 to TRBJ2-1; the D gene is possibly TRBD1 (6 bases). The CDR3 length is 16 residues. V lost 5 bases and J lost 7, with 21 bases in between. Per the germline V gene, CDR1 is SEHNR and CDR2 is FQNEAQ (reference sequence). Written as DNA, the CDR3 is TGTGCCAGCAGCACCCGTCTCCCTGACAGGAGGAATGAGCAGTTCTTC. It encodes CASSTRLPDRRNEQFF.

This clonotype has just a few counts. The chain recombines TRBV9 with TRBJ2-3; TRBD2 matches at 10 bases. J lost 2 bases, V lost 4 bases, and 7 bases had no gene match. There are 16 residues in the CDR3. Germline CDR1 SGDLS, CDR2 YYNGEE. This CDR3 reads CASSPGTSANTDTQYF. The CDR3 bases are TGTGCCAGCAGCCCGGGGACTAGCGCCAACACAGATACGCAGTATTTT.

This clonotype has just a few counts. The CDR3 protein is CASSLAGATGTDTQYF. For the CDR3, the DNA is TGCGCCAGCAGCTTGGCAGGGGCCACAGGGACAGATACGCAGTATTTT. The V gene is TRBV5-1, the J gene TRBJ2-3; tentative D call: TRBD1 (6 bases). This CDR3 has 16 amino acids. V dropped 0 bases and J dropped 3 bases, with 14 bases sitting between them. Germline CDR1 and CDR2: SGHRS and YFSETQ.

This clonotype was seen a handful of times. The chain combines TRBV9 with TRBJ2-1; unclear D gene. The length of the CDR3 is 14 residues. Germline V lookup: CDR1 SGDLS, CDR2 YYNGEE. Trimming left V 4 bases short and J 6 bases short, with 14 bases between. This CDR3 reads CASSPPTRVNEQFF. CDR3 bases: TGTGCCAGCAGCCCCCCAACCCGGGTCAATGAGCAGTTCTTC.

The chain recombines TRBV12-3 or TRBV12-4 with TRBJ1-2; D not resolved. V dropped 3 bases and J dropped 8 bases, with 13 bases sitting between them. The CDR3 consists of 13 residues. The CDR3, as DNA: TGTGCCAGCAGTTTCTCCGTTGTGCGGGGCTACACCTTC. It codes for CASSFSVVRGYTF.

This clonotype showed up just a few times. The V and J genes are TRBV18 and TRBJ2-7; 10 bases are a match to TRBD2. Germline loops: CDR1 KGHSH, CDR2 LQKENI. The V gene end was trimmed by 4 bases and the J gene end by 2 bases; junction bases not matched to a gene: 5. The CDR3 loop spans 15 amino acids. This CDR3 is CASSRASGGPYEQYF. The CDR3 DNA follows: TGTGCCAGCTCACGGGCTAGCGGGGGCCCCTACGAGCAGTACTTC.

This clonotype was recorded many times. V usage is TRBV3-1 and J usage is TRBJ2-2, with D maybe TRBD1 (7 bases). CDR3 length equals 20 residues. Germline V gives CDR1 LGHDT, CDR2 YNNKEL (reference sequence). V shed 0 bases and J shed 3 bases, with 23 bases lying between them. The CDR3 here is CASSQDIVEGAVEYTGELFF. The DNA for the CDR3 is TGTGCCAGCAGCCAAGATATCGTGGAGGGGGCTGTTGAGTACACCGGGGAGCTGTTTTTT. Together with reference TRBV3-1 and TRBJ2-2, the CDR3 gives the full variable domain: DTAVSQTPKYLVTQMGNDKSIKCEQNLGHDTMYWYKQDSKKFLKIMFSYNNKELIINETVPNRFSPKSPDKAHLNLHINSLELGDSAVYFCASSQDIVEGAVEYTGELFFGEGSRLTVL.

Only a few counts were recorded for this clonotype. The chain joins TRBV7-2 to TRBJ2-1; no firm D call. V lost 5 bases, J lost 1 base, and 12 bases lay in between. This CDR3 contains 15 residues. Germline CDR1 and CDR2: SGHTA and FQGNSA. The chain's CDR3 is CASSPRVLSYNEQFF. CDR3 nucleotide sequence: TGTGCCAGCAGCCCCCGGGTGCTGTCCTACAATGAGCAGTTCTTC.

This clonotype was counted a few times. V and J are TRBV3-1 and TRBJ2-2, with TRBD2 as a possible D gene (5 bases). V was pared by 3 bases and J by 4 bases, with 9 bases between. The CDR3 is 14 amino acids. CDR1 is LGHDT, CDR2 YNNKEL, per germline (reference sequence). CDR3 amino acids: CASSQPGFTGELFF. The CDR3 region has the DNA TGTGCCAGCAGCCAGCCGGGATTCACCGGGGAGCTGTTTTTT.

This clonotype was detected a few times. V and J are TRBV14 and TRBJ1-1; D gene uncertain. V dropped 0 bases and J dropped 8 bases, with 4 bases sitting between them. Germline V gives CDR1 SGHDN, CDR2 FVKESK. The CDR3 spans 11 residues. Here the CDR3 reads CASSQEREAFF. In DNA form, the CDR3 reads TGTGCCAGCAGCCAAGAGCGGGAAGCTTTCTTT.

The chain employs TRBV11-2 and TRBJ2-1, with 8 bases that match TRBD2. J was trimmed by 1 base and V by 5 bases; bases with no gene match: 7. The length of the CDR3 is 16 residues. Germline loops: CDR1 SGHAT, CDR2 FQNNGV. The CDR3 is CASSTLSGNSYNEQFF. The DNA of the CDR3 is TGTGCCAGCAGCACCCTTAGCGGGAATTCCTACAATGAGCAGTTCTTC.

This chain links TRBV11-2 with TRBJ1-1, with unresolved D. Germline values: CDR1 SGHAT, CDR2 FQNNGV. This CDR3 contains 15 residues. Trimming took 0 bases from V and 0 from J, leaving 8 bases between them. The CDR3 nucleotides are TGTGCCAGCAGCTTAGATACAGCGGTGAACACTGAAGCTTTCTTT. Its protein is CASSLDTAVNTEAFF.

This clonotype was picked up many times. The chain is built from TRBV12-3 or TRBV12-4 and TRBJ2-1; TRBD2 agrees at 7 bases. Germline trimming cut 6 bases from V and 9 bases from J; bases unmatched to any gene: 5. The CDR3 extends over 12 amino acids. For the CDR3, the DNA is TGTGCCAGCAGCTTTGGGGGGGGTGAGCAGTTCTTC. Amino acids: CASSFGGGEQFF.

The V and J genes are TRBV7-8 and TRBJ2-2; TRBD1 agrees at 8 bases. V lost 4 bases to trimming and J lost 8 bases; unmatched junction nucleotides: 15. Germline V lookup: CDR1 SGHVS, CDR2 FQNEAQ. The CDR3 has 17 residues. CDR3 protein: CASSSQTGAPVSGELFF. Here the CDR3 DNA reads TGTGCCAGCAGCTCACAGACAGGGGCTCCGGTATCGGGGGAGCTGTTTTTT.

The chain is built from TRBV30 and TRBJ1-6; D is perhaps TRBD1 (5 bases). CDR3 length: 14 residues. Germline lookup yields CDR1 GTSNPN and CDR2 SVGIG (reference sequence). V lost 1 base, J lost 9 bases, and 13 bases lay in between. Here the CDR3 reads CAWSGHRGGSPLHF. The DNA for the CDR3 is TGTGCCTGGAGTGGGCACCGGGGGGGTTCACCCCTCCACTTT.

The chain carries TRBV5-1 and TRBJ2-3; 9 bases match TRBD1. With V trimmed by 4 bases and J by 4 bases, 13 bases remained unmatched. This CDR3 is built from 17 residues. The V gene's germline CDR1 is SGHRS and CDR2 YFSETQ. The CDR3: CASSPRQGGRAADTQYF. CDR3 DNA sequence: TGCGCCAGCAGCCCCAGACAGGGGGGGCGCGCAGCAGATACGCAGTATTTT.

The rearrangement links TRBV20-1 to TRBJ2-1; D might be TRBD2 (5 bases). Germline V gene data show CDR1 as DFQATT and CDR2 as SNEGSKA (reference sequence). Deletions cut 3 bases from V and 7 bases from J, with 16 bases between. The CDR3 extends over 14 amino acids. CDR3 sequence: CSAREEGLGNEQFF. CDR3 sequence (DNA): TGCAGTGCTAGGGAAGAGGGTCTCGGGAATGAGCAGTTCTTC.

This chain joins TRBV2 and TRBJ2-1, with TRBD2 identical over 9 bases. V lost 10 bases to trimming and J lost 8 bases; unmatched junction nucleotides: 18. The CDR3 sequence is 16 residues long. Germline CDR1 and CDR2: SNHLY and FYNNEI. CDR3 amino acids: CATWTTSGYLQDEQFF. The CDR3 nucleotides read TGTGCCACCTGGACGACTAGCGGATATTTACAAGATGAGCAGTTCTTC.

This clonotype was observed a few times. The chain's CDR3 is CASSLVRPAKLFF. Written as DNA, the CDR3 is TGTGCCAGCAGCTTAGTAAGGCCGGCAAAACTGTTTTTT. The V gene is TRBV11-2, the J gene TRBJ1-4; no clear D gene. The V end was cut by 1 base, the J end by 10 bases, with 10 bases between. CDR1 and CDR2 (germline): SGHAT, FQNNGV. CDR3 length equals 13 residues.

In its sample, this clonotype was seen a few times. The chain recombines TRBV12-3 or TRBV12-4 with TRBJ1-6; D unclear. The length of the CDR3 is 14 residues. Trimming shortened V by 6 bases and J by 7 bases, and 13 bases separated the two germline ends. The CDR3 protein is CASRHIVANSPLHF. DNA of the CDR3: TGTGCCAGCAGACACATTGTGGCCAATTCACCCCTCCACTTT.

This clonotype showed up just a few times. This chain links TRBV6-5 with TRBJ1-1; possibly TRBD1 for D (5 bases). The germline V and J ends were trimmed by 1 base and 5 bases, with 11 bases remaining between them. Germline loops: CDR1 MNHEY, CDR2 SVGAGI. The CDR3 spans 14 residues. CDR3 amino acids: CASSYLPGLTEAFF. CDR3 DNA sequence: TGTGCCAGCAGTTACTTGCCAGGGCTGACTGAAGCTTTCTTT.

This clonotype was counted a few times. V gene TRBV2 combines with J gene TRBJ1-5; 7 bases are shared with TRBD1. Germline V lookup: CDR1 SNHLY, CDR2 FYNNEI. J gave up 6 bases and V 4 bases, and 6 bases lay outside the gene matches. CDR3 size: 14 residues. The CDR3 spells CASSAQGGGQPQHF. DNA of the CDR3: TGTGCCAGCAGTGCGCAGGGGGGCGGTCAGCCCCAGCATTTT.

V is TRBV6-2 or TRBV6-3 and J is TRBJ2-7, with 13 bases matching TRBD2. CDR1 and CDR2 from the germline V gene are MNHEY and SVGEGT. V lost 6 bases, J lost 2 bases, and 13 bases stayed unmatched. CDR3 size: 18 residues. In nucleotides, the CDR3 is TGTGCCAGCAGGCCACCGGGACTAGCGGGACCCGGGGCCTACGAGCAGTACTTC. This encodes CASRPPGLAGPGAYEQYF.